This T cell receptor (beta chain) was sequenced in a study of long-term antiretroviral therapy in people with HIV. Findings and limits, study-wide: Whichever time point was examined, clones expanded before ART dominated the repertoire.

Trimming cost V 6 bases and J 0 bases, with 12 bases left between them. In germline, CDR1 is KGHSH, CDR2 LQKENI. CDR3 length: 16 amino acids. At survey level, the immunoSEQ assay was run in its v3.0 version. Using immunoSEQ multiplex PCR, the repertoire was profiled, and TCRdb retains in-frame clones only, with some absent. The sample carries fewer than 20,000 clones, approximately 94% recorded once. To note about this clone: Its target is not known.

The sequence was collected from a woman aged 45-60 years with HIV. The specimen comprised unsorted PBMCs, sampled 6.4 years after starting antiretroviral therapy. The gene calls are TRBV18 and TRBJ2-6; no reliable D call. The CDR3 DNA reads as TGTGCCAGCTCCTCACCCACGTCCTCTGGGGCCAACGTCCTGACTTTC. This gives the protein CASSSPTSSGANVLTF.